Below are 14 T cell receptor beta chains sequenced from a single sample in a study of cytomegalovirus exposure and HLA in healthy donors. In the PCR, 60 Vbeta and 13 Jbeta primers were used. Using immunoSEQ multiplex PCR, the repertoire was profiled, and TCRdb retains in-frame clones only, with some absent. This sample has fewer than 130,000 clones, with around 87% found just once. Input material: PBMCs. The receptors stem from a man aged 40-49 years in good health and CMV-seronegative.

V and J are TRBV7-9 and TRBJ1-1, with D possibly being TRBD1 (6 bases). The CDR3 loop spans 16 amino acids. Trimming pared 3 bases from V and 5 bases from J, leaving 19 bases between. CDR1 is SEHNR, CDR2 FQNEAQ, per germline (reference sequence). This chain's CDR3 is CASSLTEQGWGTEAFF. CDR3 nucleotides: TGTGCCAGCAGCTTGACAGAACAGGGATGGGGGACTGAAGCTTTCTTT.

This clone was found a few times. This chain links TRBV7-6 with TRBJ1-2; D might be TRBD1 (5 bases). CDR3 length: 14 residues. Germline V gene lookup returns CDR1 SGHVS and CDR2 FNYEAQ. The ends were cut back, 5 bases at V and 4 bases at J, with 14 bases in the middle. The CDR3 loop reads CASSPSTESYGYTF. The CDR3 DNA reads TGTGCCAGCAGCCCCTCGACAGAATCCTATGGCTACACCTTC.

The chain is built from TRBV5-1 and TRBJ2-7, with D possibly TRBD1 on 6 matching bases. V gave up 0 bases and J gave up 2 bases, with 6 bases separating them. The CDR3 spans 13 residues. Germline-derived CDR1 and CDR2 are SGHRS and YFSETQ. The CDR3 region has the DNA TGCGCCAGCAGCTTGGGGGGGCCCTACGAGCAGTACTTC. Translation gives CASSLGGPYEQYF.

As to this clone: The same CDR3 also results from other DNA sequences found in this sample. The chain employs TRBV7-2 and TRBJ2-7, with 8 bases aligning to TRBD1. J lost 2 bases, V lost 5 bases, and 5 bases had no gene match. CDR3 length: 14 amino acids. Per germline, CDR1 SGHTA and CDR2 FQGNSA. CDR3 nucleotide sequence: TGTGCCAGCAGCCTGGGGACAGGAGCCTACGAGCAGTACTTC. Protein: CASSLGTGAYEQYF.

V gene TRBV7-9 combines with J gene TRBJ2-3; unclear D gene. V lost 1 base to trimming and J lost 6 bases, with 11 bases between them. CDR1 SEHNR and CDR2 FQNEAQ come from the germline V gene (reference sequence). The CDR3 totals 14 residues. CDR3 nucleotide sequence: TGTGCCAGCAGCTTAGACCAAAGCTGGGATACGCAGTATTTT. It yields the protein CASSLDQSWDTQYF.

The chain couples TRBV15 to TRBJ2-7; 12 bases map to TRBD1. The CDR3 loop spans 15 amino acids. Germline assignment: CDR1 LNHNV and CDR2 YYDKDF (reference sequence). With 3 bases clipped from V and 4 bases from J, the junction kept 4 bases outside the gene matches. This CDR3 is CATSRGGQGAYEQYF. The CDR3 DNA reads TGTGCCACCAGCAGGGGGGGACAGGGGGCGTACGAGCAGTACTTC.

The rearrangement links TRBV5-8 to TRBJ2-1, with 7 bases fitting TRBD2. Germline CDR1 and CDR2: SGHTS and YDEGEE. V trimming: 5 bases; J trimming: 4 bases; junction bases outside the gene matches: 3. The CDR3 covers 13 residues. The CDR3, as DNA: TGTGCCAGCAGGCGGGGGAATTACAATGAGCAGTTCTTC. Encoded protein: CASRRGNYNEQFF.

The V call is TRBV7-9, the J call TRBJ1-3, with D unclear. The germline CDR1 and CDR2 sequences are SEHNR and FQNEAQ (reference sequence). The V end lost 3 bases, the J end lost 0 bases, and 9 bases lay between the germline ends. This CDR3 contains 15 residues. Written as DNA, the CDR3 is TGTGCCAGCAGCTTTGATATCAGCTCTGGAAACACCATATATTTT. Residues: CASSFDISSGNTIYF. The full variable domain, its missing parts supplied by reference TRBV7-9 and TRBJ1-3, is DTGVSQNPRHKITKRGQNVTFRCDPISEHNRLYWYRQTLGQGPEFLTYFQNEAQLEKSRLLSDRFSAERPKGSFSTLEIQRTEQGDSAMYLCASSFDISSGNTIYFGEGSWLTVV.

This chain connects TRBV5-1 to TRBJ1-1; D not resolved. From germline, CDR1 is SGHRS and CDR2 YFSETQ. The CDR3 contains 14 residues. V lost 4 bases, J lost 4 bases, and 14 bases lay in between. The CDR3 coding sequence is TGCGCCAGCAGCGAGCCGGGGTTGGGCACTGAAGCTTTCTTT. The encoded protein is CASSEPGLGTEAFF.

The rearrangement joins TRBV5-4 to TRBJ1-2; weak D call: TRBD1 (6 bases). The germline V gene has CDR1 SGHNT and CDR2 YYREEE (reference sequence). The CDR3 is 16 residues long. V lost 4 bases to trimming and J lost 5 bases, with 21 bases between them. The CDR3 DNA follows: TGTGCCAGCAGCCCCGGGAGGGGGGGCGCTGGATATGGCTACACCTTC. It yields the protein CASSPGRGGAGYGYTF.

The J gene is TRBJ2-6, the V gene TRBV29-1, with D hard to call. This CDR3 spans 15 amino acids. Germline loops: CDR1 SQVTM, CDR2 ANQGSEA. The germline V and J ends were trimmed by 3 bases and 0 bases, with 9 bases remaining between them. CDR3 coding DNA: TGCAGCGTTGATTCTGTTTCCTCTGGGGCCAACGTCCTGACTTTC. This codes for CSVDSVSSGANVLTF.

The CDR3 bases are TGTGCCAGCTCCAACCGGGACATTAACACCGGGGAGCTGTTTTTT. It codes for CASSNRDINTGELFF. V and J are TRBV6-1 and TRBJ2-2, with D perhaps TRBD1 (6 bases). The length of the CDR3 is 15 residues. V was pared by 8 bases and J by 2 bases, with 15 bases between. In germline, CDR1 is MNHNS, CDR2 SASEGT.

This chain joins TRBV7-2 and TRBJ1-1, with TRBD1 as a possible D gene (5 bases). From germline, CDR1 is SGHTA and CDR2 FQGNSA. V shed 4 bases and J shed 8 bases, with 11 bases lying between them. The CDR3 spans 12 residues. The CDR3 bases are TGTGCCAGCAGCTCCCCGAACAGGGAAGCTTTCTTT. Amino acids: CASSSPNREAFF.

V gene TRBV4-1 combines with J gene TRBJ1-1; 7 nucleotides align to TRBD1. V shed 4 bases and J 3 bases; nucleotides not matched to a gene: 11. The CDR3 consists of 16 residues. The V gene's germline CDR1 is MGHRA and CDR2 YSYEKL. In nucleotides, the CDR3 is TGCGCCAGCAGCCCGGGGACAGCTGGTTTGGACACTGAAGCTTTCTTT. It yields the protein CASSPGTAGLDTEAFF.